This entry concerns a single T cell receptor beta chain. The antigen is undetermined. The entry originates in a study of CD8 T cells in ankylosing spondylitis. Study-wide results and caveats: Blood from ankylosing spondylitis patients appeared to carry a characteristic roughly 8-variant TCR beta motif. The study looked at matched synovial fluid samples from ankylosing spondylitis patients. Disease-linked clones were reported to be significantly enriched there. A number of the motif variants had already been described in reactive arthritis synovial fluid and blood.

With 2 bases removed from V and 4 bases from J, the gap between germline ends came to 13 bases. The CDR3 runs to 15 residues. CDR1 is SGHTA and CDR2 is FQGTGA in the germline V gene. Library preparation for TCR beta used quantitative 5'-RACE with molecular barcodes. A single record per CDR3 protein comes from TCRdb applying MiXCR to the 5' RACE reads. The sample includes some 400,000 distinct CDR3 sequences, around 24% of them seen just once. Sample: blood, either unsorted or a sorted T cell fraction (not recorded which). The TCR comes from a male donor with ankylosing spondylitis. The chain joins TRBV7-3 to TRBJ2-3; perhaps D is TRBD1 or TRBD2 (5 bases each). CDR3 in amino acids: CASSLPGGPPDTQYF. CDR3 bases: TGTGCCAGCAGCTTACCTGGGGGTCCGCCAGATACGCAGTATTTT.